What follows is one T cell receptor beta chain and its context. Its cognate antigen is unknown. This entry is derived from a study of radiation and T cells in renal cell carcinoma. Time point indicated: baseline pretreatment blood. Indicated treatment: 15 Gy SBRT to primary tumor, nephrectomy 4 weeks later. Blood was sampled at baseline, 2 weeks and 4 weeks after SBRT. Sequencing was performed with immunoSEQ multiplex PCR; in TCRdb, only in-frame clones are kept and a portion is missing. The sample includes about 49,000 clones, 75% to 85% of them seen just once. Study-wide points: No pretreatment tumor biopsies were available for baseline clonotypes. From baseline, blood top tumor clonotypes peaked at 2 weeks post-radiation.

The sequence came from a woman in her seventies with renal cell carcinoma. Sequences were derived from blood, sampled from a patient whose treatment included radiotherapy and nephrectomy.

The CDR3 region is CASSFTGAGEAFF. The CDR3 region has the DNA TGTGCCAGCAGTTTTACAGGGGCTGGTGAAGCTTTCTTT. This chain connects TRBV27 to TRBJ1-1, with 7 bases fitting TRBD1. Per the germline V gene, CDR1 is MNHEY and CDR2 is SMNVEV (reference sequence). V shed 3 bases, J shed 7 bases, and the junction held 5 bases outside the gene matches. The CDR3 consists of 13 residues.